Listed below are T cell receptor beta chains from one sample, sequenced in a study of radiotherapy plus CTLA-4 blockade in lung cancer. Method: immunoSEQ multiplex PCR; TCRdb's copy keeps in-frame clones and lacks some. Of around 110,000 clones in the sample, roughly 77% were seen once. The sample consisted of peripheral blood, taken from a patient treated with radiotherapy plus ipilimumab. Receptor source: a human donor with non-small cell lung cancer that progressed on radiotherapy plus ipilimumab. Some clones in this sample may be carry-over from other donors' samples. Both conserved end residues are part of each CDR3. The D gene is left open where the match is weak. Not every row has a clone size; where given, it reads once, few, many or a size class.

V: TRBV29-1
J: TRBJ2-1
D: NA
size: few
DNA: TGCAGCGTTGGATCGAATGAGCAGTTCTTC
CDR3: CSVGSNEQFF

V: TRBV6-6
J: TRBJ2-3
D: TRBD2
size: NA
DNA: TGTGCCAGCAGTTTCGGACTAGCGTCGAGCACAGATACGCAGTATTTT
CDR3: CASSFGLASSTDTQYF

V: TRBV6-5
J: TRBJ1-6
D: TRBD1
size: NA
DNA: TGTGCCAGCAGACTCCGGGACAGGTTGAATTCACCCCTCCACTTT
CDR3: CASRLRDRLNSPLHF

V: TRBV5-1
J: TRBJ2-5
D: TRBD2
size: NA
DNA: TGCGCCAGCAGCTTGGGTGCCGGGGGGGAGACCCAGTACTTC
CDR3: CASSLGAGGETQYF

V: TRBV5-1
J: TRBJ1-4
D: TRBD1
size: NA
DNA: TGCGCCAGCAGCTTTGAGGGGACAGCTAATGAAAAACTGTTTTTT
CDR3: CASSFEGTANEKLFF

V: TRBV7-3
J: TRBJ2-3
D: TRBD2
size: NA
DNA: TGTGCCAGCAGCTTAGGGGCGGGGGTCACAGATACGCAGTATTTT
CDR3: CASSLGAGVTDTQYF

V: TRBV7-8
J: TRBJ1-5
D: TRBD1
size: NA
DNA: TGTGCCAGCAGCTTTAATCAGGGGGATCAGCCCCAGCATTTT
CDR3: CASSFNQGDQPQHF

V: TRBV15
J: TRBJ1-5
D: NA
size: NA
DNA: TGTGCCACCAGCAGCAGGGGTTGGAATCAGCCCCAGCATTTT
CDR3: CATSSRGWNQPQHF

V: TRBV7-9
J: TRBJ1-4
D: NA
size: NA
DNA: TGTGCCAGCAGCTCCTCCGGGGGCCATAATGAAAAACTGTTTTTT
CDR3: CASSSSGGHNEKLFF

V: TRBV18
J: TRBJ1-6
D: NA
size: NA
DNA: TGTGCCAGCTCACCAAATGCGGTTTCACCCCTCCACTTT
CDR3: CASSPNAVSPLHF

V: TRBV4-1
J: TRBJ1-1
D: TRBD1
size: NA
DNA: TGCGCCAGCAGCCAATCGACAGGGGACGAAGCTTTCTTT
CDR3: CASSQSTGDEAFF

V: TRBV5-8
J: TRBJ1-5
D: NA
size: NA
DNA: TGTGCCAGCAGCTTGGCCCAAGGGGCGAGCAATCAGCCCCAGCATTTT
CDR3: CASSLAQGASNQPQHF

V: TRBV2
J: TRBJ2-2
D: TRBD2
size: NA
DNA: TGTGCCAGCAGTGAATACGGCCAGGAGCGGGGCCTCACCGGGGAGCTGTTTTTT
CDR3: CASSEYGQERGLTGELFF

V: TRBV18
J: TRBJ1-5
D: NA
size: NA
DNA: TGTGCCAGCTCACCCGCCGGACTCAGCAATCAGCCCCAGCATTTT
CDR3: CASSPAGLSNQPQHF

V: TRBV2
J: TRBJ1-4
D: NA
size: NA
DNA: TGTGCCAGCAAAGGGGTGGAAGAAAAACTGTTTTTT
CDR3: CASKGVEEKLFF

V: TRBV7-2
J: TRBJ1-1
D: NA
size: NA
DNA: TGTGCTTACAAGGAAGCCACTGAAGCTTTCTTT
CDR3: CAYKEATEAFF

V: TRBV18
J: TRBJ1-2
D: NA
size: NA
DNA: TGTGCCAGCTCACCCGGGGCGGAGGGTTATGGCTACACCTTC
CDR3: CASSPGAEGYGYTF

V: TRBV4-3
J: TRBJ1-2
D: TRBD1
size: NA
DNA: TGCGCCAGCAGCCTAGGACAGGGGAACGGCTACACCTTC
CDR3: CASSLGQGNGYTF

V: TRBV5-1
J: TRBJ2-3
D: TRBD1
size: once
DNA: TGCGCCAGCAGCCCCGACCACAGGGGAGGCACAGATACGCAGTATTTT
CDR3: CASSPDHRGGTDTQYF

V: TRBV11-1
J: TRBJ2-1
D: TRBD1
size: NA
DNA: TGTGCCAGCAGCCCCGGGACAGTCGATGAGCAGTTCTTC
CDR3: CASSPGTVDEQFF

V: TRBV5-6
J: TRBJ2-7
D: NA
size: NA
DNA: TGTGCCAGCAGCTTGGATCGGACCTACGAGCAGTACTTC
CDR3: CASSLDRTYEQYF

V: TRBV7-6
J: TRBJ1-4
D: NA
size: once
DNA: TGTGCCAGCAGCTTAGCCCCGGGGGGTGGTGAAAAACTGTTTTTT
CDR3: CASSLAPGGGEKLFF

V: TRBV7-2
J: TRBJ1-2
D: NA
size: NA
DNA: TGTGCCAGCAGCCCGTCCTGGACGGCATATGGCTACACCTTC
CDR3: CASSPSWTAYGYTF

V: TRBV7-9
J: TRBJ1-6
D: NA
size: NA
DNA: TGTGCCAGCAGCTTGGTAATTAGTAATTCACCCCTCCACTTT
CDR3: CASSLVISNSPLHF

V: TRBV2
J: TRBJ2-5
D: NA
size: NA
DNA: TGTGCCGGGAGTAGGAGGGAGACCCAGTACTTC
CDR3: CAGSRRETQYF

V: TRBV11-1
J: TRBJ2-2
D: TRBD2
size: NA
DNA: TGTGCCAGCAGCTTACGACTAGCGTGGGCCGGGGAGCTGTTTTTT
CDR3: CASSLRLAWAGELFF

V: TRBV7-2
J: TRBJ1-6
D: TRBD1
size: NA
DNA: TGTGCCAGCAGCTTAGGGGGACAGGGGTCTAATTCACCCCTCCACTTT
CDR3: CASSLGGQGSNSPLHF

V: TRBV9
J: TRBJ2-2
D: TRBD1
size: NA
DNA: TGTGCCAGCAGCGTTGACAGGGTCCCCGGGGAGCTGTTTTTT
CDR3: CASSVDRVPGELFF

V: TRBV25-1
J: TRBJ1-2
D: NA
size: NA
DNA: TGTGCCAGCAGTACACGCTGGGTGGATCACAATGCTGGCTACACCTTC
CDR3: CASSTRWVDHNAGYTF

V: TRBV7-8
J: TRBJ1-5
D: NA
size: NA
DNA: TGTGCCAGCAGCTTAGGGGTCTGGGGGGAAGTTAGCAATCAGCCCCAGCATTTT
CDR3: CASSLGVWGEVSNQPQHF

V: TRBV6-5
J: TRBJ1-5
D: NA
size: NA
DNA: TGTGCCAGCAGTTACGGAGGAGGTCAGCCCCAGCATTTT
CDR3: CASSYGGGQPQHF

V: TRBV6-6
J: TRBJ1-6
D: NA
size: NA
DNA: TGTGCCAGCAGTCGCAGGACCTCGGGGTATTCACCCCTCCACTTT
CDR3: CASSRRTSGYSPLHF

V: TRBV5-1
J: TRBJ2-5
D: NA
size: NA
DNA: TGCGCCAGCAGCCCCCCCCTCGGTGGGGAGACCCAGTACTTC
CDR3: CASSPPLGGETQYF

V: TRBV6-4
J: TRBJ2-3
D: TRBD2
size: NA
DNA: TGTGCCAGCAGAGCCGGGACTAGCGGCGCAGATACGCAGTATTTT
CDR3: CASRAGTSGADTQYF

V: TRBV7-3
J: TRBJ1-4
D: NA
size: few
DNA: TGTGCCAGCAGCTTAACCCCGGGGGGAAAACTGTTTTTT
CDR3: CASSLTPGGKLFF

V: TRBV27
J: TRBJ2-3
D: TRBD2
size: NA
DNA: TGTGCCAGCTATCGGGGAGGGCTGGTGACAGATACGCAGTATTTT
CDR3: CASYRGGLVTDTQYF

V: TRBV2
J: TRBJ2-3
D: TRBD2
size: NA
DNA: TGTGCCAGCAGTGAACCTATAGCGGGGGGGCGGGATACGCAGTATTTT
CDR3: CASSEPIAGGRDTQYF

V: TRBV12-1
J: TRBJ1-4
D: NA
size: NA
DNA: TGTGCCAGCAGCGCCCGGGGGCCGGAGGAAAAACTGTTTTTT
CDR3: CASSARGPEEKLFF

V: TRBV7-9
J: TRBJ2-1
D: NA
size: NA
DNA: TGTGCCAGCAGCTCCCGTCGGCTTTTAAGTAATGCTGAGCAGTTCTTC
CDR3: CASSSRRLLSNAEQFF

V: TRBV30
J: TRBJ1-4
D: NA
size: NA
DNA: TGTGCCTGGAGCTCCTCGGCGCAGGGCGGAAAACTGTTTTTT
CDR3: CAWSSSAQGGKLFF

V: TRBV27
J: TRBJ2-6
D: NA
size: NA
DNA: TGTGCCAGCAGTTTAAACAGGGCTGGGGCCAACGTCCTGACTTTC
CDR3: CASSLNRAGANVLTF

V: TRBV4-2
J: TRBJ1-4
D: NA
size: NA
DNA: TGTGCCAGCAGCCAAAAGGCCTTGGTTGCAACTAATGAAAAACTGTTTTTT
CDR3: CASSQKALVATNEKLFF

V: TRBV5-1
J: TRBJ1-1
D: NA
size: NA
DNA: TGCGCCAGCAGCTTGGGCAGGGCGGCTGAAGCTTTCTTT
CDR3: CASSLGRAAEAFF

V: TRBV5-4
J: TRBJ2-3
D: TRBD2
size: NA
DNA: TGTGCCAGCAGCCCGGGGGCGGGGGGGCCCACAGATACGCAGTATTTT
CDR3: CASSPGAGGPTDTQYF

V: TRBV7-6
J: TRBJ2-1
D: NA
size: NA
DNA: TGTGCCAGCAGCTTAGGGTCCTACAATGAGCAGTTCTTC
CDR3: CASSLGSYNEQFF

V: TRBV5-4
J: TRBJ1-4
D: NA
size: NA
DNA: TGTGCCAGCAGGCCCTGGGGCAATGAAAAACTGTTTTTT
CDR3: CASRPWGNEKLFF

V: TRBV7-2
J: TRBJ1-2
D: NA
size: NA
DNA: TGTGCCAGCAGCTTAGCTGGTGGCCAGGGCTATGGCTACACCTTC
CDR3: CASSLAGGQGYGYTF

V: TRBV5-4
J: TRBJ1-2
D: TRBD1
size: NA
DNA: TGTGCCAGCAGCTTGGACGGGACAGTATATGGCTACACCTTC
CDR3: CASSLDGTVYGYTF

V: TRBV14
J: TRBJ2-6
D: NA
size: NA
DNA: TGTGCCAGCAGGACCAGCTCTGGGGCCAACGTCCTGACTTTC
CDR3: CASRTSSGANVLTF

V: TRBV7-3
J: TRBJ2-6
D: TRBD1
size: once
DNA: TGTGCCAGCAGCCCGGGACAGGCCCCCGTCCTGACTTTC
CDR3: CASSPGQAPVLTF

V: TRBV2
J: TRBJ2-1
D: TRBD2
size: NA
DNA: TGTGCCAGCAGTGATTGGAGCGGGGGGCTCTCCTACAATGAGCAGTTCTTC
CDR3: CASSDWSGGLSYNEQFF

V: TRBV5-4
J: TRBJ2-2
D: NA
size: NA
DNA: TGTGCCAGCAGCTTGGGGGACGGGGGGCCGGGGCGTAGCGGGGAGCTGTTTTTT
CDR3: CASSLGDGGPGRSGELFF

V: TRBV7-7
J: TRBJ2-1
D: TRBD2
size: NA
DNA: TGTGCTAGCAGCTTAGCCCCCATTGCGGGGGGGGGTGAGCAGTTCTTC
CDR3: CASSLAPIAGGGEQFF

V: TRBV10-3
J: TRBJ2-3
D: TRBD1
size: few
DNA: TGTGCCATCAGGACAGGGGGGGCAGATACGCAGTATTTT
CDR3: CAIRTGGADTQYF